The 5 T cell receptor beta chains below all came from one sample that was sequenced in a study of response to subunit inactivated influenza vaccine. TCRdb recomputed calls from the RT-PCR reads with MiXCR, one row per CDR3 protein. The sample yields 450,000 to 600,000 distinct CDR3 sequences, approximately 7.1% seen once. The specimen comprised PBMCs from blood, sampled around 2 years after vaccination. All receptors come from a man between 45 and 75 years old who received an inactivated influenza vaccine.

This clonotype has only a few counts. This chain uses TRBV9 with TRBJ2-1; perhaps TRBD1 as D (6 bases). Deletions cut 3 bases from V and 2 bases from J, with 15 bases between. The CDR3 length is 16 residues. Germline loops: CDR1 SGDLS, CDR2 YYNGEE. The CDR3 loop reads CASSDGRQETYNEQFF. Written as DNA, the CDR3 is TGTGCCAGCAGCGATGGGAGACAGGAAACCTACAATGAGCAGTTCTTC.

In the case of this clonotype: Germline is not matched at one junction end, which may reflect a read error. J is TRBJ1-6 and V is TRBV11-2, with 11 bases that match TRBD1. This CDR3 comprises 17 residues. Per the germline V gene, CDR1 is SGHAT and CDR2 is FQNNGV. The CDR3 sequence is CASSLSEDRGLDSPFHF. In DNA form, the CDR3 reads TGTGCCAGCAGCTTATCGGAGGACAGGGGGCTTGATTCACCCTTCCACTTT.

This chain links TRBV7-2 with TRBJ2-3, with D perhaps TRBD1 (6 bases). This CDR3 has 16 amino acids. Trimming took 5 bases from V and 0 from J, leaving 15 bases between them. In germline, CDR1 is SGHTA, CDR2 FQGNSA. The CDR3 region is CASSLLGGSSTDTQYF. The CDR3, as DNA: TGTGCCAGCAGCCTACTAGGGGGATCTAGCACAGATACGCAGTATTTT.

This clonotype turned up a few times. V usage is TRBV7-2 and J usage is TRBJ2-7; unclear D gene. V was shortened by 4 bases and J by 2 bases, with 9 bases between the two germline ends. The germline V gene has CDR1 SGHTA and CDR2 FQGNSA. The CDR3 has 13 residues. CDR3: CASSSSPTYEQYF. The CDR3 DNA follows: TGTGCCAGCAGCTCCTCCCCCACCTACGAGCAGTACTTC. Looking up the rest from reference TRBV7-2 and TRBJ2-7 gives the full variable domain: GAGVSQSPSNKVTEKGKDVELRCDPISGHTALYWYRQSLGQGLEFLIYFQGNSAPDKSGLPSDRFSAERTGGSVSTLTIQRTQQEDSAVYLCASSSSPTYEQYFGPGTRLTVT.

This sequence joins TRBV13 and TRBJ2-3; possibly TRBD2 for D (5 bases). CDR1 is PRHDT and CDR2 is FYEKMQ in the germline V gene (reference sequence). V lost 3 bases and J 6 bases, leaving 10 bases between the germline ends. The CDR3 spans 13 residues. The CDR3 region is CASSFSSDDTQYF. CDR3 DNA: TGTGCCAGCAGCTTTAGTAGCGACGATACGCAGTATTTT.